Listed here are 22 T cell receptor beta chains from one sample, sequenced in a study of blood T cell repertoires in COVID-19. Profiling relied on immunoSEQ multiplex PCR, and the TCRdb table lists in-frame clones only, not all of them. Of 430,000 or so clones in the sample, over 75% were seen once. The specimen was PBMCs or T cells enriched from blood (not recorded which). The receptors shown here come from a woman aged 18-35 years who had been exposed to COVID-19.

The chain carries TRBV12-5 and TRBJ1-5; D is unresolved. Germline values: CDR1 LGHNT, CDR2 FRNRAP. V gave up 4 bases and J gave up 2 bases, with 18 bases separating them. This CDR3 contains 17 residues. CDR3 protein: CASGSLQGEARNQPQHF. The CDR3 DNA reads TGTGCTAGTGGTTCCCTACAAGGTGAGGCTCGCAATCAGCCCCAGCATTTT.

CDR3 sequence reads: CASSSVRGQETQYF. As DNA, the CDR3 is TGTGCCAGCAGTTCCGTCAGGGGGCAAGAGACCCAGTACTTC. This chain joins TRBV27 and TRBJ2-5; TRBD1 matches at 7 bases. The CDR3 is 14 residues long. V shed 4 bases and J 2 bases; nucleotides not matched to a gene: 4. Germline CDR1 MNHEY, CDR2 SMNVEV (reference sequence).

The CDR3 is CASSRGGARYNEQFF. Here the CDR3 DNA reads TGTGCCAGTAGTAGGGGCGGGGCCCGGTACAATGAGCAGTTCTTC. The chain is built from TRBV19 and TRBJ2-1; weak D call: TRBD2 (6 bases). The V gene's germline CDR1 is LNHDA and CDR2 SQIVND (reference sequence). Trimming took off 4 bases at V and 4 bases at J, with 14 bases between the two ends. The CDR3 sequence is 15 residues long. Complete variable domain (other parts from reference TRBV19 and TRBJ2-1): DGGITQSPKYLFRKEGQNVTLSCEQNLNHDAMYWYRQDPGQGLRLIYYSQIVNDFQKGDIAEGYSVSREKKESFPLTVTSAQKNPTAFYLCASSRGGARYNEQFFGPGTRLTVL.

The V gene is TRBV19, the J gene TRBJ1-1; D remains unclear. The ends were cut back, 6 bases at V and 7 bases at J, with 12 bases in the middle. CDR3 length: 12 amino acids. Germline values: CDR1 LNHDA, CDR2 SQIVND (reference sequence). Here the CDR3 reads CASSTGGGEAFF. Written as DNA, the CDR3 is TGTGCCAGTAGCACCGGTGGCGGTGAAGCTTTCTTT. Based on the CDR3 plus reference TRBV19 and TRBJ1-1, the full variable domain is DGGITQSPKYLFRKEGQNVTLSCEQNLNHDAMYWYRQDPGQGLRLIYYSQIVNDFQKGDIAEGYSVSREKKESFPLTVTSAQKNPTAFYLCASSTGGGEAFFGQGTRLTVV.

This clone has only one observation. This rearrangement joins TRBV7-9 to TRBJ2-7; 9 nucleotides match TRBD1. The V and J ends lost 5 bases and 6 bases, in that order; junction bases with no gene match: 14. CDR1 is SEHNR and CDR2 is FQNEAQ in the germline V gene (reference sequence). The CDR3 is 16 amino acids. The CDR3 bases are TGTGCCAGCAGCCCACGCACGGGGACAGGGCCTTCCGAGCAGTACTTC. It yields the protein CASSPRTGTGPSEQYF.

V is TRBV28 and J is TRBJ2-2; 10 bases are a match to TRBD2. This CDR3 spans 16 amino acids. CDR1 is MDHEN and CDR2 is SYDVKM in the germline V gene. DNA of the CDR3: TGTGCTGCCTTCGGGGTAGCGGGGGGCCGGAGCGGGGAGCTGTTTTTT. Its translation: CAAFGVAGGRSGELFF.

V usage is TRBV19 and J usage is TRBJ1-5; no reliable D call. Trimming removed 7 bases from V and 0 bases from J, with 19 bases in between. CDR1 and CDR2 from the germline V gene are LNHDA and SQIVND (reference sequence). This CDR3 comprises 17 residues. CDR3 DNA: TGTGCCAGTATGGCCCCTTGGGCAGGCTATAGCAATCAGCCCCAGCATTTT. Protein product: CASMAPWAGYSNQPQHF.

CDR3 loop: CASSPAGTYEQYF. CDR3 bases: TGTGCCAGCAGTCCAGCCGGGACCTACGAGCAGTACTTC. The chain combines TRBV25-1 with TRBJ2-7, with D tentatively TRBD2 (5 bases). Per the germline V gene, CDR1 is MGHDK and CDR2 is SYGVNS. This CDR3 spans 13 amino acids. V was pared by 5 bases and J by 2 bases, with 10 bases between.

CDR3 loop: CASSLVGGRDYEQYF. The CDR3 DNA reads TGTGCCAGCAGCTTAGTTGGCGGGAGAGACTACGAGCAGTACTTC. The chain carries TRBV11-2 and TRBJ2-7; 7 nucleotides match TRBD2. CDR1 is SGHAT, CDR2 FQNNGV, per germline. J lost 3 bases, V lost 1 base, and 6 bases had no gene match. The CDR3 extends over 15 amino acids.

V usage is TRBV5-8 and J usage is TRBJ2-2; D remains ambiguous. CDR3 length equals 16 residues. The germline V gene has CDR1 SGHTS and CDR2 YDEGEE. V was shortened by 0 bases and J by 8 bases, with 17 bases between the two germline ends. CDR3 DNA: TGTGCCAGCAGCTTGGGGGCCCCGCTTCTACTTGGGGAGCTGTTTTTT. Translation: CASSLGAPLLLGELFF.

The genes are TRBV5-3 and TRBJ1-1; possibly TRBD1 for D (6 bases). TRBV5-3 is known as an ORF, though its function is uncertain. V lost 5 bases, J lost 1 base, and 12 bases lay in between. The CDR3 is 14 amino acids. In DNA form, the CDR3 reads TGTGCCAGAAGTGCCGGGACACCGAACACTGAAGCTTTCTTT. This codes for CARSAGTPNTEAFF.

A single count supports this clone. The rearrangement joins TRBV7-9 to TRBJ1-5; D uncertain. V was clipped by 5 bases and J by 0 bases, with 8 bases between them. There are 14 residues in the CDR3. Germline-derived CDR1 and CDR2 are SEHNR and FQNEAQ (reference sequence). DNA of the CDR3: TGTGCCAGCAGCCCCGGGAGTAGCAATCAGCCCCAGCATTTT. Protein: CASSPGSSNQPQHF.

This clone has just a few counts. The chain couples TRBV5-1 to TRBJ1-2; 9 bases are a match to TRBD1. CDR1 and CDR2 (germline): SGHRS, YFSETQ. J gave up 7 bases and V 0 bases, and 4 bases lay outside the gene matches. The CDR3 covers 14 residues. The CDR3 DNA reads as TGCGCCAGCAGCTTGGGGGACAGGGTTTTTGGCTACACCTTC. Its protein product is CASSLGDRVFGYTF.

CDR3 nucleotides: TGTGCCAGCAGCTCCCAACCGGGACTAGCGGGAGTCGGTTCCTACGAGCAGTACTTC. Translating gives CASSSQPGLAGVGSYEQYF. The V call is TRBV7-2, the J call TRBJ2-7, with 14 bases fitting TRBD2. Trimming cost V 4 bases and J 1 base; bases outside gene matches: 12. The CDR3 extends over 19 amino acids. Germline CDR1 is SGHTA and CDR2 is FQGNSA.

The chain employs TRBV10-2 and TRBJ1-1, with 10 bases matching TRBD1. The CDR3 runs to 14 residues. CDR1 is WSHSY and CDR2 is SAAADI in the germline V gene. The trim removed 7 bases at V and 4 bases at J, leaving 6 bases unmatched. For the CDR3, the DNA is TGCGCCAGCAAATCGGGACAGGGGTTCACTGAAGCTTTCTTT. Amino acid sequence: CASKSGQGFTEAFF.

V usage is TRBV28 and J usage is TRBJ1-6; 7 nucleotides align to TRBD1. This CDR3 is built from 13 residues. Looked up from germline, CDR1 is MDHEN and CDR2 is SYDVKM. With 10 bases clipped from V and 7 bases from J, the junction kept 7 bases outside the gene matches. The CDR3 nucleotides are TGTGCCATTCACAGGGGTGGCAATTCACCCCTCCACTTT. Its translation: CAIHRGGNSPLHF.

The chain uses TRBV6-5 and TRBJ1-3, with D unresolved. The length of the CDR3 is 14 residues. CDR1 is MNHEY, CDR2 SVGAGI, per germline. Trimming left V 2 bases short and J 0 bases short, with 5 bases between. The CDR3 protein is CASSYKPSGNTIYF. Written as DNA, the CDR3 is TGTGCCAGCAGTTACAAGCCCTCTGGAAACACCATATATTTT.

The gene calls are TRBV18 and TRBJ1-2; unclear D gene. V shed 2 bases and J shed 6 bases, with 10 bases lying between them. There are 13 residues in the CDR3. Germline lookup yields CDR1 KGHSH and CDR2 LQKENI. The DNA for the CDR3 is TGTGCCAGCTCACCAATGGAGGGCGATGGCTACACCTTC. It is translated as CASSPMEGDGYTF. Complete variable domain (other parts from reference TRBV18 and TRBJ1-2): NAGVMQNPRHLVRRRGQEARLRCSPMKGHSHVYWYRQLPEEGLKFMVYLQKENIIDESGMPKERFSAEFPKEGPSILRIQQVVRGDSAAYFCASSPMEGDGYTFGSGTRLTVV.

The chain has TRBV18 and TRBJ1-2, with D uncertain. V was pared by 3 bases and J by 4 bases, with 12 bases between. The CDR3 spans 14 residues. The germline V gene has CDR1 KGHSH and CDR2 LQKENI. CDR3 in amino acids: CASSPSEGIYGYTF. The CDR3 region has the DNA TGTGCCAGCTCACCGTCGGAGGGCATCTATGGCTACACCTTC.

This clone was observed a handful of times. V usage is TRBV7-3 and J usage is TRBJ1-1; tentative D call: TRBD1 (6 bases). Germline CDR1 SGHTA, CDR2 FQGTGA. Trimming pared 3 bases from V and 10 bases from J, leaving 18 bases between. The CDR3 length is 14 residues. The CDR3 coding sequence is TGTGCCAGCAGCTTGGGGACAAGCGAAAAGGGAGCTTTCTTT. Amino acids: CASSLGTSEKGAFF.

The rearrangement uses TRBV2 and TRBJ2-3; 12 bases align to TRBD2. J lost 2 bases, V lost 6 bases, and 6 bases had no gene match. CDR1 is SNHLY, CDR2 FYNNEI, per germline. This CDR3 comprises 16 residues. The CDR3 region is CASRRGLAGNTDTQYF. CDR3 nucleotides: TGTGCCAGCAGGCGAGGACTAGCGGGAAACACAGATACGCAGTATTTT.

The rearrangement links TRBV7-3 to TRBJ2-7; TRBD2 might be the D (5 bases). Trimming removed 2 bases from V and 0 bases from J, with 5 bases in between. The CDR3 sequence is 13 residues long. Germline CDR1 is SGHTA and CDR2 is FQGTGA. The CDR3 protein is CASSLAGSYEQYF. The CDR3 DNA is TGTGCCAGCAGCTTAGCGGGCTCCTACGAGCAGTACTTC.